This T cell receptor beta chain was obtained from a study of T and B cells in COVID-19 patients. About the study: The recovered cohort's median age was approximately 37 years, versus about 63 years in active infection.

The CDR3 consists of 16 residues. V lost 5 bases and J lost 7; bases outside the gene matches: 11. TRB rearrangements were amplified by multiplex PCR with BIOMED2 TRB-A/B primers. TCRdb analysed the multiplex PCR reads with MiXCR anew, one entry per CDR3 protein. The sample carries 4,500 to 5,000 distinct CDR3 sequences, 30% to 40% recorded once. This clonotype has just a few counts. Each TRB amplification used roughly 230-550 ng of genomic DNA from blood. This sequence was found in a human donor who had recovered from COVID-19. V gene TRBV12-3 or TRBV12-4 combines with J gene TRBJ1-6, with 7 bases matching TRBD1. Sequenced: blood. In DNA, the CDR3 is TGTGCCAGCAGTCTTGGACAGGCCTGGGGGAATTCACCCCTCCACTTT. Translation: CASSLGQAWGNSPLHF.